Listed below are T cell receptor beta chains from one sample, sequenced in a study of long-term antiretroviral therapy in people with HIV. Only in-frame clones appear in the TCRdb table, and some are missing; sequencing was by immunoSEQ multiplex PCR. The profile shows under 45,000 clones, approximately 93% of them singletons. The sample consisted of unsorted PBMCs, taken more than 5 years after starting antiretroviral therapy. The receptors come from a woman between 45 and 65 years old with HIV. CDR3s include the opening cysteine and the closing phenylalanine or tryptophan. A D gene is named only where the DNA matches it firmly. Where a row states a size, it is once, few, many or the class of an expanded clone; other rows omit it.

abundance | j_gene | d_gene | v_gene | CDR3nt | CDR3aa
. | TRBJ2-3 | . | TRBV9 | TGTGCCAGCAGCGTATCTGGAGATAGCACAGATACGCAGTATTTT | CASSVSGDSTDTQYF
. | TRBJ1-1 | . | TRBV6-6 | TGTGCCAGCAGTTACCCGACCCGTTTGAACACTGAAGCTTTCTTT | CASSYPTRLNTEAFF
once | TRBJ2-5 | . | TRBV18 | TGTGCCAGCTCACCTGATCAAGAGACCCAGTACTTC | CASSPDQETQYF
. | TRBJ1-1 | . | TRBV2 | TGTGCCAGCAGCTTTATGAACACTGAAGCTTTCTTT | CASSFMNTEAFF
. | TRBJ1-5 | . | TRBV5-5 | TGTGCCAGCAGCTTGGACAGCGAGGGGCCCCAGCATTTT | CASSLDSEGPQHF
. | TRBJ2-7 | . | TRBV7-2 | TGTGCCAGCAGCTCCATTTACGAGCAGTACTTC | CASSSIYEQYF
. | TRBJ1-4 | . | TRBV6-6 | TGTGCCAGCAGTTACTCAGGGGCCGGTGAAAAACTGTTTTTT | CASSYSGAGEKLFF
. | TRBJ2-3 | . | TRBV5-6 | TGTGCCAGCAGCTTGGGGCTAGCCATGACAGATACGCAGTATTTT | CASSLGLAMTDTQYF
. | TRBJ1-3 | . | TRBV2 | TGTGCCAGCAGAACCCAGGGGCGAGGAAACACCATATATTTT | CASRTQGRGNTIYF
once | TRBJ2-1 | . | TRBV5-5 | TGTGCCAGCAGCTCGGCGGGGAACCCATTAAAATACAATGAGCAGTTCTTC | CASSSAGNPLKYNEQFF
once | TRBJ1-3 | . | TRBV7-3 | TGTGCCAGCAGCTCGTTCTCTGGAAACACCATATATTTT | CASSSFSGNTIYF
. | TRBJ1-1 | . | TRBV9 | TGTGCCAGCAGCGTAGCTTCCGGGAACACTGAAGCTTTCTTT | CASSVASGNTEAFF
. | TRBJ1-6 | . | TRBV5-1 | TGCGCCAGCAGCTTGTTGGGGCAGGAAAATTCACCCCTCCACTTT | CASSLLGQENSPLHF
. | TRBJ2-2 | . | TRBV7-7 | TGTGCTAGCAGTTATGAATCCCCCGGGGAGCTGTTTTTT | CASSYESPGELFF
. | TRBJ1-2 | . | TRBV6-4 | TGTGCCAGCAGGGGTGGAGGCGGCTACACCTTC | CASRGGGGYTF
. | TRBJ1-6 | . | TRBV5-8 | TGTGCCAGCAGCTTGCGTGGGTATAATTCACCCCTCCACTTT | CASSLRGYNSPLHF
. | TRBJ2-7 | TRBD1 | TRBV5-4 | TGTGCCAGCAGCCCAGCTGGACAGGGGGCGTACGAGCAGTACTTC | CASSPAGQGAYEQYF
. | TRBJ2-7 | TRBD1 | TRBV5-1 | TGCGCCAGCAGCTTGGAAACAGGGGGCTACGAGCAGTACTTC | CASSLETGGYEQYF
. | TRBJ2-1 | TRBD2 | TRBV29-1 | TGCAGCGTTGCGGGACTAGCGGGGGGTAGCTCCTACAATGAGCAGTTCTTC | CSVAGLAGGSSYNEQFF
. | TRBJ2-1 | TRBD1 | TRBV19 | TGTGCCAGTAGCGAAATTACAGGGGTTGGTAGCGATGAGCAGTTCTTC | CASSEITGVGSDEQFF
. | TRBJ2-5 | . | TRBV19 | TGTGCCAGTAGTATGGGAAGACAAGAGACCCAGTACTTC | CASSMGRQETQYF
. | TRBJ2-1 | . | TRBV7-9 | TGTGCCAGCACCGGAGGGAGCGGACTGTACAATGAGCAGTTCTTC | CASTGGSGLYNEQFF
. | TRBJ1-1 | . | TRBV29-1 | TGCAGCGTTGAAAGTGGTTCGAACACTGAAGCTTTCTTT | CSVESGSNTEAFF
. | TRBJ2-5 | . | TRBV5-4 | TGTGCCAGCAGCTCCGGGGGAGGAGTAAGGCAAGAGACCCAGTACTTC | CASSSGGGVRQETQYF
. | TRBJ2-7 | TRBD1 | TRBV18 | TGTGCCAGCTCACCACTCGGGACAGGGGTGCGCGAGCAGTACTTC | CASSPLGTGVREQYF
. | TRBJ2-1 | . | TRBV5-8 | TGTGCCAGCAGCTTATTCCGGGGCCTTGAGCAGTTCTTC | CASSLFRGLEQFF
. | TRBJ2-7 | TRBD1 | TRBV5-4 | TGTGCCAGCAGCAGACAGGGGTCTCTCGCCTACGAGCAGTACTTC | CASSRQGSLAYEQYF
few | TRBJ2-5 | . | TRBV6-6 | TGTGCCAGCAGTTACTCTTTCGGGGTAGAGACCCAGTACTTC | CASSYSFGVETQYF
. | TRBJ1-1 | . | TRBV5-1 | TGCGCCAGCAGCTTGGTAAGGGAGGGGGGCACTGAAGCTTTCTTT | CASSLVREGGTEAFF
. | TRBJ2-3 | TRBD1 | TRBV5-1 | TGCGCCAGCAGCTTGGAAGGACAGGAGTTCACAGATACGCAGTATTTT | CASSLEGQEFTDTQYF
. | TRBJ2-2 | . | TRBV9 | TGTGCCAGCAGCGTACGGAGACTAGCGAACACCGGGGAGCTGTTTTTT | CASSVRRLANTGELFF
. | TRBJ2-1 | . | TRBV25-1 | TGTGCCTGCGGGACAGCCTACAATGAGCAGTTCTTC | CACGTAYNEQFF
. | TRBJ1-1 | . | TRBV5-1 | TGCGCCAGCAGCCTAACCCGGGGACCGAACACTGAAGCTTTCTTT | CASSLTRGPNTEAFF
. | TRBJ1-6 | TRBD1 | TRBV10-3 | TGTGCCATCAGTGAGGACAGGGATAATTCACCCCTCCACTTT | CAISEDRDNSPLHF
. | TRBJ2-5 | . | TRBV5-1 | TGCGCCAGCAGCTTGACCGGGGGTGACCGCAGGACCCAGTACTTC | CASSLTGGDRRTQYF